Here is one TCR beta chain with its context. Its target is not known. The assay ran at deep level. The repertoire was sequenced with immunoSEQ multiplex PCR; TCRdb's copy has only in-frame clones and lacks some. The sample has 730,000 or so clones; 60% to 80% are singletons. This entry is derived from a study of shared clonotypes between healthy human individuals. The study, taken as a whole, reports: The study generally estimated greater richness for naive than memory subsets. Rarefaction revealed incomplete sorted-subset sequencing despite large depth.

Sequencing was carried out using memory CD4+ T cells sorted from blood. Subset specified: CD45RA-negative fraction. The receptor was isolated from a woman aged 25 to 45 in good health.

The CDR3 DNA reads as TGTGCCAGCTCCAACACCGGGGAGCTGTTTTTT. This codes for CASSNTGELFF. The rearrangement links TRBV18 to TRBJ2-2, with D unresolved. The CDR3 has 11 residues. The germline V and J ends were trimmed by 6 bases and 2 bases, with 1 base remaining between them. The V gene's germline CDR1 is KGHSH and CDR2 LQKENI.